This T cell receptor (beta chain) was recorded in a study of breast tumors, draining lymph nodes, adjacent tissues. This clonotype is a singleton in its sample. The antigen remains undetermined. At one boundary the junction diverges from the germline segment, which might be a read error. Study observations and caveats: Compared with lymph nodes, tumors were less diverse; compared with nontumor tissue, more. Findings are consistent with lymph node origin and intratumoral expansion of most tumor T cells. That most tumor T cells come from lymph nodes remained unproven.

The CDR3 runs to 18 residues. Germline CDR1 is MNHEY and CDR2 is SVGEGT. TCRdb called the multiplex PCR reads again in MiXCR, with one record for every CDR3 protein. The sample lists 150,000 to 200,000 distinct CDR3 sequences; about 34% were seen once. Axillary draining lymph nodes of breast cancer patients supplied the node samples. The rearrangement links TRBV6-2 or TRBV6-3 to TRBJ2-3; D is perhaps TRBD1 or TRBD2 (5 bases each). The sequence derives from a female donor with breast cancer. Some clones in this sample may be carry-over from other donors' samples. The sequencing sample was made of axillary lymph node tissue. CDR3 sequence: CASKGTVGSGSSTNTQYF. The CDR3 region has the DNA TGTGCCAGCAAGGGTACTGTTGGATCAGGGAGTAGCACAAATACGCAGTATTTT.